The 10 T cell receptor beta chains given below trace back to one sample, sequenced in a study of cytomegalovirus exposure and HLA in healthy donors. Researchers ran the PCR with 60 Vbeta and 13 Jbeta primers. Assay used: immunoSEQ multiplex PCR; TCRdb lists only in-frame clones, some missing. Of about 110,000 clones listed, 50% to 70% are singletons. Sequencing was carried out using PBMCs. The receptors shown here come from a man aged 30-40 years in good health and CMV-seropositive.

This clone appeared a single time. V and J are TRBV11-2 and TRBJ2-3; TRBD2 aligns across 13 bases. This CDR3 spans 16 amino acids. Germline assignment: CDR1 SGHAT and CDR2 FQNNGV. The trim removed 3 bases at V and 7 bases at J, leaving 7 bases unmatched. For the CDR3, the DNA is TGTGCCAGCAGCTTTTCACTAGCGGGGGGGATTTATACGCAGTATTTT. Protein product: CASSFSLAGGIYTQYF.

V usage is TRBV7-9 and J usage is TRBJ1-1; D is uncertain. The CDR3 is 11 residues long. Trimming pared 9 bases from V and 4 bases from J, leaving 9 bases between. Germline lookup yields CDR1 SEHNR and CDR2 FQNEAQ (reference sequence). The CDR3 bases are TGTGCCAGGGGTGAGGTCACTGAAGCTTTCTTT. This encodes CARGEVTEAFF.

This chain connects TRBV5-6 to TRBJ1-6, with TRBD1 matching over 7 bases. V gave up 4 bases and J gave up 9 bases; unmatched junction bases: 13. The CDR3 loop spans 16 amino acids. Per germline, CDR1 SGHDT and CDR2 YYEEEE. For the CDR3, the DNA is TGTGCCAGCAGCACACGGACAGGACGACGGCTTTCACCCCTCCACTTT. Translation: CASSTRTGRRLSPLHF.

This chain links TRBV28 with TRBJ1-2, with 9 bases lining up with TRBD1. This CDR3 is 16 amino acids long. Germline V CDR1 and CDR2: MDHEN, SYDVKM. Trimming removed 5 bases from V and 3 bases from J; junction bases left unmatched: 10. As DNA, the CDR3 is TGTGCCAGCAGTGATGCTCCGGGACAGGGAGACTATGGCTACACCTTC. This codes for CASSDAPGQGDYGYTF.

The gene calls are TRBV18 and TRBJ2-4, with 8 positions matching TRBD2. This CDR3 spans 14 amino acids. Looked up from germline, CDR1 is KGHSH and CDR2 is LQKENI. V trimming: 6 bases; J trimming: 6 bases; junction bases outside the gene matches: 7. CDR3 in amino acids: CASSESGGLNIQYF. CDR3 DNA sequence: TGTGCCAGCTCCGAGAGCGGGGGTCTAAACATTCAGTACTTC.

This clone was picked up a small number of times. The V call is TRBV19, the J call TRBJ1-6; D possibly corresponds to TRBD1 (6 bases). Per germline, CDR1 LNHDA and CDR2 SQIVND (reference sequence). V gave up 7 bases and J gave up 9 bases, with 19 bases separating them. The CDR3 extends over 15 amino acids. CDR3: CASNKAGVVTSPLHF. The CDR3 DNA sequence: TGTGCCAGTAACAAGGCAGGGGTAGTGACTTCACCCCTCCACTTT.

The chain joins TRBV29-1 to TRBJ2-5; the match to TRBD2 covers 8 bases. The tail of the sequence fits TRBJ2-7 better, so the J call may be wrong. Germline assignment: CDR1 SQVTM and CDR2 ANQGSEA. The CDR3 is 14 residues long. This chain's CDR3 is CSVDLRGGFYEQYF. The CDR3 DNA is TGCAGCGTTGATTTACGGGGGGGATTCTACGAGCAGTACTTC.

The chain is built from TRBV21-1 and TRBJ1-1; no check of the table's D call, TRBD1, against the DNA was made. TRBV21-1 is a documented pseudogene. This CDR3 contains 14 residues. CDR3 loop: CASSKGPMNTEAFF. Here the CDR3 DNA reads TGTGCCAGCAGCAAAGGGCCGATGAACACTGAAGCTTTCTTT.

The V call is TRBV5-5, the J call TRBJ2-5; 8 bases align to TRBD2. Per germline, CDR1 SGHKS and CDR2 YYEKEE (reference sequence). V lost 0 bases and J lost 7; bases outside the gene matches: 14. This CDR3 is 17 amino acids long. The CDR3 region is CASSLASAGLVRGTQYF. In nucleotides, the CDR3 is TGTGCCAGCAGCTTGGCCTCTGCGGGACTAGTTCGTGGGACCCAGTACTTC. The whole variable domain, filled in from reference TRBV5-5 and TRBJ2-5, reads DAGVTQSPTHLIKTRGQQVTLRCSPISGHKSVSWYQQVLGQGPQFIFQYYEKEERGRGNFPDRFSARQFPNYSSELNVNALLLGDSALYLCASSLASAGLVRGTQYFGPGTRLLVL.

The chain links TRBV5-1 to TRBJ2-3; 12 nucleotides align to TRBD1. V dropped 2 bases and J dropped 4; count of bases not matched to a gene: 5. CDR1 is SGHRS, CDR2 YFSETQ, per germline. The CDR3 covers 16 residues. CDR3 residues: CASSLLGTGGPDTQYF. The CDR3 DNA is TGCGCCAGCAGCTTACTCGGGACAGGGGGCCCAGATACGCAGTATTTT.